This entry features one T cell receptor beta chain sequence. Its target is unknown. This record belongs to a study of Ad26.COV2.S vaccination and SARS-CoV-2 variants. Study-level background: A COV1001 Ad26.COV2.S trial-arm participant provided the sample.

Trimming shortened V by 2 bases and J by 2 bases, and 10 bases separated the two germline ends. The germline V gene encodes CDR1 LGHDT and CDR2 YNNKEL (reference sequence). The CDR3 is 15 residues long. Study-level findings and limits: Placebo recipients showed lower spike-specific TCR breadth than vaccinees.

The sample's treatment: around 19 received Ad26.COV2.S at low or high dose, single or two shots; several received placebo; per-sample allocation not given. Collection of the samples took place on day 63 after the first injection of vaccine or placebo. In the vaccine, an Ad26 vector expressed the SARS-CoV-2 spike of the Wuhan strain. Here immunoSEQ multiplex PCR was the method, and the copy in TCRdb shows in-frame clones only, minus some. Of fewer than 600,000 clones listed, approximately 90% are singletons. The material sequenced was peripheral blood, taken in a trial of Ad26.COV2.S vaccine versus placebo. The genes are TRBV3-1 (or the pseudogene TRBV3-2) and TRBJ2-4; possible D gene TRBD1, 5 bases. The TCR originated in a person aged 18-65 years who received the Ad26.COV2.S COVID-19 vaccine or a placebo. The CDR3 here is CASSQNYRSKNIQYF. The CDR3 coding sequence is TGTGCCAGCAGCCAAAACTACAGGTCCAAAAACATTCAGTACTTC.